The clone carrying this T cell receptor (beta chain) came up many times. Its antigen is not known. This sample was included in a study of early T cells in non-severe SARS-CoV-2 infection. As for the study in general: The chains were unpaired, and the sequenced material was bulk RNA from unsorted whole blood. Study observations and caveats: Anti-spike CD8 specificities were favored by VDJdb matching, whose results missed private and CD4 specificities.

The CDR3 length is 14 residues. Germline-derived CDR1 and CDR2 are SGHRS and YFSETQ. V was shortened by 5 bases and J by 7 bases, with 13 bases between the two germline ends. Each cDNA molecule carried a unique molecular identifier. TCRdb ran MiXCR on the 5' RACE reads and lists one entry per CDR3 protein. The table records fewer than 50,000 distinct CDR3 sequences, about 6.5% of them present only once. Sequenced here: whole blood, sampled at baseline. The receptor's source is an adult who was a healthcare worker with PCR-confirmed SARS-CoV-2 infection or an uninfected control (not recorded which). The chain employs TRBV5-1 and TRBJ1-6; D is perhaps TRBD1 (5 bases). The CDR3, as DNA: TGCGCCAGCAGGGAGGGGCTAGGGAATTCACCCCTCCACTTT. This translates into CASREGLGNSPLHF.